Each of the 5 T cell receptor beta chains below was sequenced from the same sample in a study of cytomegalovirus exposure and HLA in healthy donors. 60 Vbeta and 13 Jbeta primers were used in PCR. Some clones are missing from TCRdb's copy, which holds only in-frame ones; the method was immunoSEQ multiplex PCR. The data show around 33,000 clones, 35% to 55% seen once. The sample taken for sequencing was PBMCs. The receptors were sampled from a woman between 45 and 65 years old in good health and CMV-seronegative.

This clone was found a few times. At the DNA level, this CDR3 is encoded by other sequences in the same sample as well. V gene TRBV5-6 combines with J gene TRBJ2-2; D unclear. The germline V and J ends were trimmed by 0 bases and 5 bases, with 5 bases remaining between them. Germline V gene data show CDR1 as SGHDT and CDR2 as YYEEEE. CDR3 length equals 13 residues. CDR3 residues: CASSLGLTGELFF. In nucleotides, the CDR3 is TGTGCCAGCAGCTTGGGGCTTACCGGGGAGCTGTTTTTT.

The chain recombines TRBV29-1 with TRBJ1-1, with D uncertain. The CDR3 consists of 12 residues. V lost 7 bases and J lost 6, with 15 bases in between. Germline-derived CDR1 and CDR2 are SQVTM and ANQGSEA. In DNA, the CDR3 is TGCAGCGCCACCTTCCGCTACGCTGAAGCTTTCTTT. It specifies CSATFRYAEAFF.

CDR3 amino acids: CASSLAGDNQPQHF. For the CDR3, the DNA is TGCGCCAGCAGCTTGGCAGGGGACAATCAGCCCCAGCATTTT. The genes are TRBV5-1 and TRBJ1-5, with D possibly TRBD1 on 6 matching bases. V shed 0 bases and J shed 3 bases, with 7 bases lying between them. The germline gives CDR1 SGHRS, CDR2 YFSETQ. The CDR3 extends over 14 amino acids.

This clone occurred a few times. This sequence joins TRBV6-1 and TRBJ1-2; D remains ambiguous. Trimming shortened V by 5 bases and J by 8 bases, and 15 bases separated the two germline ends. Germline V lookup: CDR1 MNHNS, CDR2 SASEGT. This CDR3 spans 13 amino acids. CDR3 amino acids: CASSPEWGGGYTF. DNA of the CDR3: TGTGCCAGCAGTCCCGAGTGGGGAGGCGGCTACACCTTC.

The table lists this clone with a few counts. The chain combines TRBV28 with TRBJ2-7, with TRBD2 identical over 12 bases. The CDR3 spans 14 residues. J gave up 1 base and V 10 bases, and 5 bases lay outside the gene matches. Per the germline V gene, CDR1 is MDHEN and CDR2 is SYDVKM. Here the CDR3 DNA reads TGTGCCACCTTCGGGACTAGCGGGTCCTACGAGCAGTACTTC. Its protein is CATFGTSGSYEQYF.